What follows are 29 T cell receptor beta chains derived from one specimen sequenced in a study of cytomegalovirus exposure and HLA in healthy donors. PCR involved 60 Vbeta and 13 Jbeta primers. Produced via immunoSEQ multiplex PCR; TCRdb's table is partial and in-frame only. The sample shows about 130,000 clones, 55% to 75% of them seen only once. Sequenced: PBMCs. The receptors come from a man in his thirties or forties in good health and CMV-seronegative.

In this sample, this clone turned up a few times. This chain joins TRBV29-1 and TRBJ2-2; D is ambiguous. The CDR3 is 14 residues long. Trimming took 4 bases from V and 1 from J, leaving 10 bases between them. The germline V gene encodes CDR1 SQVTM and CDR2 ANQGSEA. The CDR3 region is CSVVVQLNTGELFF. The CDR3 DNA reads as TGCAGCGTTGTCGTACAGTTGAACACCGGGGAGCTGTTTTTT.

The genes are TRBV28 and TRBJ1-6, with TRBD1 identical over 7 bases. Germline CDR1 MDHEN, CDR2 SYDVKM. Germline trimming cut 6 bases from V and 2 bases from J; bases unmatched to any gene: 4. The CDR3 contains 15 residues. The DNA of the CDR3 is TGTGCCAGCAGCCCCGGGACAGCCTATAATTCACCCCTCCACTTT. Translation gives CASSPGTAYNSPLHF.

The chain couples TRBV11-2 to TRBJ2-2; 9 bases line up with TRBD1. Per germline, CDR1 SGHAT and CDR2 FQNNGV. J lost 3 bases, V lost 3 bases, and 2 bases had no gene match. CDR3 length: 15 amino acids. CDR3 sequence: CASSFRQGDTGELFF. The CDR3 region has the DNA TGTGCCAGCAGCTTTAGACAGGGGGACACCGGGGAGCTGTTTTTT.

The chain recombines TRBV5-1 with TRBJ2-5, with D maybe TRBD2 (5 bases). V lost 0 bases and J 7 bases, leaving 10 bases between the germline ends. Per germline, CDR1 SGHRS and CDR2 YFSETQ. This CDR3 is 13 amino acids long. CDR3 sequence reads: CASSLDYRGTQYF. Here the CDR3 DNA reads TGCGCCAGCAGCTTGGACTATCGGGGGACCCAGTACTTC.

The chain combines TRBV9 with TRBJ2-7; 8 positions match TRBD2. Germline V gene lookup returns CDR1 SGDLS and CDR2 YYNGEE. V was clipped by 4 bases and J by 7 bases; unmatched bases: 10. The CDR3 is 14 residues long. The CDR3 DNA reads TGTGCCAGCAGCCTGCGGGGGGTTGCTGGGGAGCAGTACTTC. Translating gives CASSLRGVAGEQYF.

The chain uses TRBV28 and TRBJ2-7; tentatively, D is TRBD1 (5 bases). The CDR3 is 15 residues long. V lost 2 bases to trimming and J lost 3 bases, with 14 bases between them. Germline V gene data show CDR1 as MDHEN and CDR2 as SYDVKM. The CDR3 protein is CASSLPQGSFYEQYF. In DNA form, the CDR3 reads TGTGCCAGCAGTTTACCCCAGGGCAGTTTCTACGAGCAGTACTTC.

The chain couples TRBV19 to TRBJ1-2, with 10 bases fitting TRBD1. Germline V gene lookup returns CDR1 LNHDA and CDR2 SQIVND (reference sequence). Losses at the gene ends were 7 bases for V and 4 bases for J; bases not matched to a gene: 6. The CDR3 consists of 14 residues. CDR3 nucleotides: TGTGCCAGTATGAGGACAGGGGGGATCTATGGCTACACCTTC. This gives the protein CASMRTGGIYGYTF. Full variable domain (missing parts from reference TRBV19 and TRBJ1-2): DGGITQSPKYLFRKEGQNVTLSCEQNLNHDAMYWYRQDPGQGLRLIYYSQIVNDFQKGDIAEGYSVSREKKESFPLTVTSAQKNPTAFYLCASMRTGGIYGYTFGSGTRLTVV.

The table lists this clone with a count of one. This chain links TRBV5-4 with TRBJ1-2; D gene ambiguous. Germline V lookup: CDR1 SGHNT, CDR2 YYREEE (reference sequence). V was pared by 4 bases and J by 0 bases, with 19 bases between. The CDR3 extends over 17 amino acids. The DNA of the CDR3 is TGTGCCAGCAGCCCCACCCTCTCCTCTCCAGCTAACTATGGCTACACCTTC. It translates to CASSPTLSSPANYGYTF.

The chain carries TRBV19 and TRBJ2-5; a possible D gene is TRBD1 (5 bases). This CDR3 has 13 residues. CDR1 LNHDA and CDR2 SQIVND come from the germline V gene (reference sequence). Trimming shortened V by 3 bases and J by 11 bases, and 16 bases separated the two germline ends. The CDR3 here is CASSILGQGQQYF. The CDR3 DNA reads TGTGCCAGTAGTATCTTGGGGCAGGGTCAGCAGTACTTC. Full variable domain (missing parts from reference TRBV19 and TRBJ2-5): DGGITQSPKYLFRKEGQNVTLSCEQNLNHDAMYWYRQDPGQGLRLIYYSQIVNDFQKGDIAEGYSVSREKKESFPLTVTSAQKNPTAFYLCASSILGQGQQYFGPGTRLLVL.

The count of this clone is one. The chain has TRBV5-4 and TRBJ2-2; 8 bases align to TRBD2. There are 15 residues in the CDR3. Trimming took 4 bases from V and 3 from J; bases not matched to a gene: 5. The germline gives CDR1 SGHNT, CDR2 YYREEE (reference sequence). Here the CDR3 DNA reads TGTGCCAGCAGCCTCGGGGGGGCGGACACCGGGGAGCTGTTTTTT. Translation: CASSLGGADTGELFF. Using reference TRBV5-4 and TRBJ2-2 for the parts outside the CDR3, the full variable domain is ETGVTQSPTHLIKTRGQQVTLRCSSQSGHNTVSWYQQALGQGPQFIFQYYREEENGRGNFPPRFSGLQFPNYSSELNVNALELDDSALYLCASSLGGADTGELFFGEGSRLTVL.

The chain uses TRBV28 and TRBJ2-7; 7 nucleotides line up with TRBD1. Germline V CDR1 and CDR2: MDHEN, SYDVKM. The trim removed 5 bases at V and 5 bases at J, leaving 6 bases unmatched. The CDR3 totals 13 residues. The CDR3 here is CASSPPDRDEQYF. CDR3 DNA sequence: TGTGCCAGCAGTCCCCCCGACAGGGACGAGCAGTACTTC.

This clone was observed once. The rearrangement joins TRBV19 to TRBJ2-7, with 8 bases that match TRBD2. CDR1 is LNHDA, CDR2 SQIVND, per germline (reference sequence). Unmatched junction bases numbered 6, after V lost 5 bases and J lost 3 bases. There are 14 residues in the CDR3. CDR3: CASSPSSGGYEQYF. CDR3 DNA sequence: TGTGCCAGTAGTCCCTCCAGCGGGGGCTACGAGCAGTACTTC.

CDR3 sequence (DNA): TGTGCCAGCAGTGCCACACTAGCGGGGGCAGCCATCTACGAGCAGTACTTC. Protein product: CASSATLAGAAIYEQYF. The rearrangement links TRBV6-1 to TRBJ2-7, with 11 bases matching TRBD2. V dropped 4 bases and J dropped 3; count of bases not matched to a gene: 11. Germline values: CDR1 MNHNS, CDR2 SASEGT. The CDR3 sequence is 17 residues long.

In its sample, this clone was seen once. The J gene is TRBJ2-3, the V gene TRBV5-5; D is possibly TRBD1 (6 bases). The CDR3 covers 15 residues. V was clipped by 5 bases and J by 0 bases, with 13 bases between them. CDR1 is SGHKS and CDR2 is YYEKEE in the germline V gene (reference sequence). The CDR3 DNA reads as TGTGCCAGCAGTTCTGACGGACAGAGCACAGATACGCAGTATTTT. Translated: CASSSDGQSTDTQYF. Based on the CDR3 plus reference TRBV5-5 and TRBJ2-3, the full variable domain is DAGVTQSPTHLIKTRGQQVTLRCSPISGHKSVSWYQQVLGQGPQFIFQYYEKEERGRGNFPDRFSARQFPNYSSELNVNALLLGDSALYLCASSSDGQSTDTQYFGPGTRLTVL.

The chain links TRBV6-5 to TRBJ2-7; a weak D match, TRBD1 (6 bases). Germline CDR1 and CDR2: MNHEY and SVGAGI. This CDR3 is built from 14 residues. V was pared by 7 bases and J by 0 bases, with 13 bases between. The CDR3 reads CASMNRDTSYEQYF. CDR3 nucleotide sequence: TGTGCCAGCATGAACCGGGACACCTCCTACGAGCAGTACTTC.

The rearrangement joins TRBV11-2 to TRBJ2-5, with 8 bases that match TRBD1. CDR1 is SGHAT, CDR2 FQNNGV, per germline. Germline trimming cut 5 bases from V and 2 bases from J; bases unmatched to any gene: 10. The CDR3 consists of 16 residues. For the CDR3, the DNA is TGTGCCAGCAGCCGCAACACCGGGACAGGACAAGAGACCCAGTACTTC. The encoded protein is CASSRNTGTGQETQYF.

The V and J genes are TRBV19 and TRBJ2-1; 9 bases fit TRBD2. The germline V gene has CDR1 LNHDA and CDR2 SQIVND (reference sequence). The CDR3 is 14 residues long. After removal of 6 bases from V and 5 bases from J, the junction contained 5 bases not matched to a gene. The CDR3 protein is CASSQLAGHNEQFF. For the CDR3, the DNA is TGTGCCAGTAGCCAACTAGCGGGTCACAATGAGCAGTTCTTC.

The V and J genes are TRBV7-8 and TRBJ2-5; 8 positions match TRBD1. The CDR3 contains 16 residues. The germline CDR1 and CDR2 sequences are SGHVS and FQNEAQ. V dropped 1 base and J dropped 2; count of bases not matched to a gene: 6. CDR3 region: CASSLEKTGDQETQYF. In DNA, the CDR3 is TGTGCCAGCAGCTTAGAAAAGACAGGGGATCAAGAGACCCAGTACTTC.

This chain joins TRBV28 and TRBJ1-2; TRBD1 agrees at 11 bases. Trimming cost V 5 bases and J 4 bases; bases outside gene matches: 6. This CDR3 contains 15 residues. Per germline, CDR1 MDHEN and CDR2 SYDVKM. The CDR3 protein is CASSPLGTGGYGYTF. For the CDR3, the DNA is TGTGCCAGCAGTCCTCTAGGGACAGGGGGCTATGGCTACACCTTC.

This clone came up a few times. This chain uses TRBV28 with TRBJ2-7, with 7 bases aligning to TRBD1. The CDR3 has 13 amino acids. V lost 10 bases to trimming and J lost 6 bases; unmatched junction nucleotides: 12. Germline V gives CDR1 MDHEN, CDR2 SYDVKM. CDR3 protein: CATFDRVDGEQYF. CDR3 nucleotides: TGTGCCACATTTGACAGGGTTGATGGCGAGCAGTACTTC.

This rearrangement joins TRBV27 to TRBJ2-7; 9 positions match TRBD1. The CDR3 has 14 amino acids. Germline assignment: CDR1 MNHEY and CDR2 SMNVEV (reference sequence). The V segment lost 5 bases and the J segment 5 bases; nucleotides outside the gene matches: 7. This chain's CDR3 is CASSPRRTGDEQYF. CDR3 coding DNA: TGTGCCAGCAGTCCGCGTAGGACAGGGGACGAGCAGTACTTC.

This rearrangement joins TRBV10-3 to TRBJ2-7; 8 nucleotides match TRBD1. The CDR3 is 15 amino acids. V gave up 2 bases and J gave up 3 bases; unmatched junction bases: 6. Germline V gene sequence: CDR1 ENHRY, CDR2 SYGVKD. CDR3 sequence reads: CAISEPGQGDYEQYF. The CDR3, as DNA: TGTGCCATCAGTGAGCCAGGACAGGGTGACTACGAGCAGTACTTC.

This chain connects TRBV15 to TRBJ2-3, with TRBD2 matching over 7 bases. The germline V gene encodes CDR1 LNHNV and CDR2 YYDKDF (reference sequence). This CDR3 is 14 amino acids long. J gave up 6 bases and V 3 bases, and 6 bases lay outside the gene matches. CDR3 bases: TGTGCCACCAGCAGCACTAGCGTTGAGGATACGCAGTATTTT. It translates to CATSSTSVEDTQYF.

This clone occurred once. V usage is TRBV10-3 and J usage is TRBJ2-7; weak D call: TRBD1 (5 bases). Germline V CDR1 and CDR2: ENHRY, SYGVKD. Deletions cut 10 bases from V and 3 bases from J, with 22 bases between. CDR3 size: 15 residues. CDR3 bases: TGTGCCACCAGGGCTGTAACAGGACAAGTCTACGAGCAGTACTTC. As protein: CATRAVTGQVYEQYF.

The rearrangement joins TRBV4-2 to TRBJ1-2; D call uncertain. V was cut by 0 bases and J by 5 bases, with 16 bases left in between. The CDR3 length is 16 residues. Germline CDR1 is LGHNA and CDR2 is YNFKEQ. As DNA, the CDR3 is TGTGCCAGCAGCCAAGACAGCACAGAAGTTCTATATGGCTACACCTTC. This translates into CASSQDSTEVLYGYTF.

This clone was recorded a few times. The chain carries TRBV15 and TRBJ2-7, with 7 bases that match TRBD1. CDR1 LNHNV and CDR2 YYDKDF come from the germline V gene (reference sequence). J lost 7 bases, V lost 7 bases, and 13 bases had no gene match. The CDR3 is 14 amino acids. CDR3 region: CATISRDSLWEQYF. Written as DNA, the CDR3 is TGTGCCACCATCTCCCGGGACAGCCTCTGGGAGCAGTACTTC.

The V and J genes are TRBV18 and TRBJ1-2, with 7 bases fitting TRBD1. The V and J ends lost 5 bases and 3 bases, in that order; junction bases with no gene match: 6. Germline V CDR1 and CDR2: KGHSH, LQKENI. CDR3 size: 14 residues. Written as DNA, the CDR3 is TGTGCCAGCTCATCCAGAACAGGGGACTATGGCTACACCTTC. Protein: CASSSRTGDYGYTF.

The chain uses TRBV11-2 and TRBJ2-7, with D possibly matching TRBD1 (5 bases). Germline values: CDR1 SGHAT, CDR2 FQNNGV. V gave up 4 bases and J gave up 4 bases, with 8 bases separating them. This CDR3 spans 12 amino acids. CDR3 in DNA: TGTGCCAGCAGCTCGGACACTTACGAGCAGTACTTC. Amino acids: CASSSDTYEQYF.

On this clone itself: Germline and junction disagree at one end, which may indicate a read error. The chain combines TRBV7-9 with TRBJ1-4; no reliable D call. The CDR3 spans 15 residues. CDR1 and CDR2 (germline): SEHNR, FQNEAQ (reference sequence). CDR3 in amino acids: CSSSLGSGVDEKLFF. CDR3 nucleotide sequence: TGTTCCAGCAGTTTAGGGTCCGGGGTGGATGAAAAACTGTTTTTT. The full variable domain, in which reference TRBV7-9 and TRBJ1-4 provide the parts outside the CDR3, is DTGVSQNPRHKITKRGQNVTFRCDPISEHNRLYWYRQTLGQGPEFLTYFQNEAQLEKSRLLSDRFSAERPKGSFSTLEIQRTEQGDSAMYLCSSSLGSGVDEKLFFGSGTQLSVL.